Listed below are T cell receptor beta chains from one sample, sequenced in a study of cytomegalovirus exposure and HLA in healthy donors. Here immunoSEQ multiplex PCR was the method, and the copy in TCRdb shows in-frame clones only, minus some. The sample lists about 160,000 clones, around 77% occurring once. Sequencing input: PBMCs. These receptors came from a man aged 50-59 years in good health and CMV-seropositive. Each CDR3 is given without its conserved first and last residue. Each record gives: CDR3 protein, CDR3 length, J gene, V gene.

CDR3: ASSQEVRGTEAF
length: 12
J: TRBJ1-1
V: TRBV4-3

CDR3: ASRDGTLYNEQF
length: 12
J: TRBJ2-1
V: TRBV10-2

CDR3: ASSQDPAGAYGETQY
length: 15
J: TRBJ2-5
V: TRBV4-2

CDR3: AIRQGAFNEQF
length: 11
J: TRBJ2-1
V: TRBV2

CDR3: ASTLGQLNTEAF
length: 12
J: TRBJ1-1
V: TRBV6-1

CDR3: ASSSTGHLSSGNTIY
length: 15
J: TRBJ1-3
V: TRBV7-8

CDR3: AIREGGGALYEQY
length: 13
J: TRBJ2-7
V: TRBV10-3

CDR3: ASSRGNSGNTIY
length: 12
J: TRBJ1-3
V: TRBV5-4

CDR3: SAANPGGGARNEQF
length: 14
J: TRBJ2-1
V: TRBV29-1

CDR3: ASIFQAGAGYT
length: 11
J: TRBJ1-2
V: TRBV2

CDR3: SVAEGGGNQPQH
length: 12
J: TRBJ1-5
V: TRBV29-1

CDR3: ASSFQDEKLF
length: 10
J: TRBJ1-4
V: TRBV7-9

CDR3: ASSEAVAVGRNEQY
length: 14
J: TRBJ2-7
V: TRBV6-1

CDR3: ATSRGGTPNTEAF
length: 13
J: TRBJ1-1
V: TRBV15

CDR3: ASSLWPRGNGELF
length: 13
J: TRBJ2-2
V: TRBV28

CDR3: ASSQAPSGGAEDTQY
length: 15
J: TRBJ2-3
V: TRBV4-3

CDR3: ASSMGGETQY
length: 10
J: TRBJ2-5
V: TRBV19

CDR3: ASSVTAGPSGNTIY
length: 14
J: TRBJ1-3
V: TRBV9

CDR3: ASSKDRKFNQPQH
length: 13
J: TRBJ1-5
V: TRBV4-3

CDR3: ASSWTGDSSGNTIY
length: 14
J: TRBJ1-3
V: TRBV5-1

CDR3: ASSPEAEQY
length: 9
J: TRBJ2-7
V: TRBV6-5

CDR3: ASSRGGAGYEQY
length: 12
J: TRBJ2-7
V: TRBV7-7

CDR3: ASSSSGAGVGDTQY
length: 14
J: TRBJ2-3
V: TRBV5-1

CDR3: ASSQAGQGHTEAF
length: 13
J: TRBJ1-1
V: TRBV4-2

CDR3: ASSRQTNEKLF
length: 11
J: TRBJ1-4
V: TRBV18

CDR3: ASSSDDRGRGTEAF
length: 14
J: TRBJ1-1
V: TRBV27

CDR3: ASSNGHASKGYT
length: 12
J: TRBJ1-2
V: TRBV6-4